This section outlines one TCR beta chain sequence together with its context. No antigen is known for it. Per-base quality was not reported, and no clone a single base away is much larger than it. The entry originates in a study of post-analysis software for immune sequencing data (dated by TCRdb to between 2014 and 2017). Context from the whole study: The recorded disease courses included relapsing-remitting, secondary progressive and progressive-relapsing multiple sclerosis, and some patients had no subtype annotation. The patient repertoires were compared against 11 previously published healthy control repertoires obtained from donors aged 6 to 25 years. A subset of samples was prepared in parallel using single-end sample barcoding, then pooled and co-amplified after Illumina adapter ligation. The paper's findings and limits, for the study overall: Significantly higher frequencies in patients than in controls were found for about five TRBV segments, including TRBV5-6, TRBV5-1 and TRBV20-1. Normalized Chao1 diversity was significantly lower in multiple sclerosis patients than controls, suggesting substantial peripheral T-cell clonal expansion. When samples were clustered directly using the F measure, samples prepared in the same batch co-clustered strongly, which prompted a batch-effect correction. The control group was slightly older than the multiple sclerosis patient group.

Reading the germline V gene gives CDR1 SQVTM and CDR2 ANQGSEA. The cysteine opens and the phenylalanine closes a CDR3 of 13 amino acids. Only CDR3 DNA remains: 39 bases, in frame from the first base. Receptor amplification or capture employed PCR. TCRdb names Illumina HiSeq 2500 as the instrument used. Unique molecular identifiers were incorporated into TCR beta cDNA libraries to reduce PCR and sequencing biases. Every 1 to 10 million input T cells yielded 500,000 or so cDNA molecules, meaning each molecule approximated one T cell. The patient libraries were prepared and sequenced using the same protocol as the earlier healthy control dataset. Samples belonging to the same batch were prepared together, multiplexed and sequenced on a shared HiSeq lane. Concerning the study's data processing: MIGEC handled the raw barcoded reads, throwing out single-read molecular identifier groups before consensus assembly and CDR3 extraction. Clonotype tables were post-analysed with VDJtools, normalizing diversity by down-sampling all datasets to the smallest sample size. Repertoire overlap clustering matched CDR3 amino acid but not nucleotide sequences to correct batch-related cross-sample contamination. In-frame beta chains were kept once TCRdb had trimmed the public reads at Q25 with fastp and called clones with MiXCR. Identical CDR3 protein sequences are pooled into one entry, listed with their most common genes and DNA. The V and J calls were determined by TCRdb, not by the authors. The sample yields a few hundred thousand distinct CDR3 sequences; 34% were counted once. The biggest ten clones account for about 6% of the sample.

To demonstrate the VDJtools post-analysis software, TCR beta repertoires were profiled from the peripheral blood of about a dozen young patients with multiple sclerosis. Multiple sclerosis patients were children and adolescents aged 6 to 15 years. Recombination connected TRBV29-1 to TRBJ2-5; the D gene is perhaps TRBD1, on 5 matching bases. The end of the DNA aligns better with TRBJ2-7, so the J call may be wrong. This TCR came from a girl younger than 18 with multiple sclerosis. Sample: blood. Here is the DNA: TGCAGTTTCCTAGGGGAAACGGGCTACGAGCAGTACTTC. It is translated as CSFLGETGYEQYF.